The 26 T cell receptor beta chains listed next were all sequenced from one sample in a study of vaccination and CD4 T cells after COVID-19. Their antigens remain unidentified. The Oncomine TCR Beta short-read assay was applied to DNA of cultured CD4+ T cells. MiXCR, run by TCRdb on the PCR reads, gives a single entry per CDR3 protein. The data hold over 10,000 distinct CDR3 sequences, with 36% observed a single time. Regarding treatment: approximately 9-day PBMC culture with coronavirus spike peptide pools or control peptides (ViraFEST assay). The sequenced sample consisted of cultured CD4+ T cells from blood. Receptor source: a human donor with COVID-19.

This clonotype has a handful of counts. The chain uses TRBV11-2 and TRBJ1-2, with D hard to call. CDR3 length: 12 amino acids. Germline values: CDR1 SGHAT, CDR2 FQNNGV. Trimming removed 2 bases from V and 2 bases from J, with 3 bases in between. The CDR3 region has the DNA TGTGCCAGCAGCTTAAGGAACTATGGCTACACCTTC. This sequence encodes CASSLRNYGYTF.

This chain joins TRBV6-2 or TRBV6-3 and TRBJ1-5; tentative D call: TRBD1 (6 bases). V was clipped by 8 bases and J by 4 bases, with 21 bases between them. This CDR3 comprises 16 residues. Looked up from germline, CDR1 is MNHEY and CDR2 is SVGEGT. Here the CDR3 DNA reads TGTGCCAGCGCATCGCGGATGGGACACCAGAATCAGCCCCAGCATTTT. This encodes CASASRMGHQNQPQHF.

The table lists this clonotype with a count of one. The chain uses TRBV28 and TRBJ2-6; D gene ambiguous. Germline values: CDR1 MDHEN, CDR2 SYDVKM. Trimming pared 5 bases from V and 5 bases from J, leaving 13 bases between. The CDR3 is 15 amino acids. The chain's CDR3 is CASSPRGFWANVLTF. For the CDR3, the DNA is TGTGCCAGCAGTCCTCGTGGTTTCTGGGCCAACGTCCTGACTTTC.

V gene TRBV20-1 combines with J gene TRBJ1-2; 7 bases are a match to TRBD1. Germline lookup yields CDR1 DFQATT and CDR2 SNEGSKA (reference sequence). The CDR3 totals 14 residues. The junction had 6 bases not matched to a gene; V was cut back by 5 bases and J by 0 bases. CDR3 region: CSAGDSVANYGYTF. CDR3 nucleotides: TGCAGTGCTGGGGACAGTGTAGCTAACTATGGCTACACCTTC.

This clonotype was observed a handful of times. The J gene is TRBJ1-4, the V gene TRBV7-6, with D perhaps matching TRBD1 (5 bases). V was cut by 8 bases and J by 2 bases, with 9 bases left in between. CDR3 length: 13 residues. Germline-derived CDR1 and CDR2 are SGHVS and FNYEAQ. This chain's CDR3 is CASSRATNEKLFF. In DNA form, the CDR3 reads TGTGCCAGCTCCAGGGCCACTAATGAAAAACTGTTTTTT.

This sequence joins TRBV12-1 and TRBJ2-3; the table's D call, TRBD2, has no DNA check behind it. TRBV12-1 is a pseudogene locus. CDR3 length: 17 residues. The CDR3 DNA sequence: TGTGCCAGCAGCTCGTCCCGGGACTCCTCTAGCACAGATACGCAGTATTTT. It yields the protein CASSSSRDSSSTDTQYF.

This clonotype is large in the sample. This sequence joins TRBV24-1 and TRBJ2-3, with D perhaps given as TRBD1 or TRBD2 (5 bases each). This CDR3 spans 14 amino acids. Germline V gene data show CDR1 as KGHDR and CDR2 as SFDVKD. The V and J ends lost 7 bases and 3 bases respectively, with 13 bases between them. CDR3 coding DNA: TGTGCCACCAGACTAGGGGAATTGACAGATACGCAGTATTTT. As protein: CATRLGELTDTQYF.

This CDR3 reads CASSLGFYNEQFF. CDR3 sequence (DNA): TGTGCCAGCAGCTTAGGATTCTACAATGAGCAGTTCTTC. This chain joins TRBV7-8 and TRBJ2-1; the D is unclear. Trimming pared 1 base from V and 3 bases from J, leaving 4 bases between. Germline V gives CDR1 SGHVS, CDR2 FQNEAQ. The CDR3 loop spans 13 amino acids.

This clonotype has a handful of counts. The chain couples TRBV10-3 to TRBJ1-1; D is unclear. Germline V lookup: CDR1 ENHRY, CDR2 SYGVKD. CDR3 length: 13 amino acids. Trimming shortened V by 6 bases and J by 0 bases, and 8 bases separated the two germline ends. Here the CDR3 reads CAIRREMNTEAFF. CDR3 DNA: TGTGCCATCAGAAGAGAGATGAACACTGAAGCTTTCTTT.

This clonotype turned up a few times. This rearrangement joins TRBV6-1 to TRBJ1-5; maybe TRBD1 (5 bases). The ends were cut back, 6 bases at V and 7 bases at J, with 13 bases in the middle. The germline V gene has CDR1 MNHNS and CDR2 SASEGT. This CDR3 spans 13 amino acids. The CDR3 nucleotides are TGTGCCAGCAGCGTGGGGGGAGACCAGCCCCAGCATTTT. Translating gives CASSVGGDQPQHF.

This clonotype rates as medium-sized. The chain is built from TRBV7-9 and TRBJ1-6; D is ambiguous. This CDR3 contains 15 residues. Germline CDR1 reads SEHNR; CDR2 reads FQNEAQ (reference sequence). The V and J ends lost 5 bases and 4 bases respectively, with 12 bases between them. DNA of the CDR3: TGTGCCAGCAGCCAGGCGGGGATGTATAATTCACCCCTCCACTTT. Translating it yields CASSQAGMYNSPLHF.

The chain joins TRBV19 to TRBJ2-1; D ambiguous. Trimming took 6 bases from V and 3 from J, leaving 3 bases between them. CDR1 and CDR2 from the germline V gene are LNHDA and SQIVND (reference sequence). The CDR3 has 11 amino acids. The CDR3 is CASRYYNEQFF. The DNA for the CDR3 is TGTGCCAGTAGATACTACAATGAGCAGTTCTTC.

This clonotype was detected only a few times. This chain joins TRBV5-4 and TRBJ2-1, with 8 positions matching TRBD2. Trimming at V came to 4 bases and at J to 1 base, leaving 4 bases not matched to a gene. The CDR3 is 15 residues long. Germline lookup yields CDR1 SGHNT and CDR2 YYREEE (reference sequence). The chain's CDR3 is CASSRGGGSYNEQFF. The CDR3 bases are TGTGCCAGCAGCCGGGGGGGAGGATCCTACAATGAGCAGTTCTTC.

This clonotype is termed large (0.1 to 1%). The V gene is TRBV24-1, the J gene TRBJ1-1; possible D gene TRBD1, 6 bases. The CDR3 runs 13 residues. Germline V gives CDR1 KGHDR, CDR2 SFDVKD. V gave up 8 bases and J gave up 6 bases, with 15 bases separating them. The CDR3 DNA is TGTGCCACCATGAGGGGGGGTTCGGCTGAAGCTTTCTTT. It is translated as CATMRGGSAEAFF.

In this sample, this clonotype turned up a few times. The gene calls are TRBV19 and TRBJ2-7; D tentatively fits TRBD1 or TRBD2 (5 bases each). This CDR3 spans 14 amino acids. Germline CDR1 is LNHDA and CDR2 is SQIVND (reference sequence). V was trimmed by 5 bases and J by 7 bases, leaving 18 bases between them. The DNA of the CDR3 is TGTGCCAGTAGTGATCCAGGGTTTCGGGAAGAGCAGTACTTC. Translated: CASSDPGFREEQYF.

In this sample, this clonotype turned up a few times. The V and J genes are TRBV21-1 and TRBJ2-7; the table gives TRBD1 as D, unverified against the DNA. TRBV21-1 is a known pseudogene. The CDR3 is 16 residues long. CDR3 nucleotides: TGTGCCAGCAGCAAAGAAGGGACAGGGGCCTTCTACGAGCAGTACTTC. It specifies CASSKEGTGAFYEQYF.

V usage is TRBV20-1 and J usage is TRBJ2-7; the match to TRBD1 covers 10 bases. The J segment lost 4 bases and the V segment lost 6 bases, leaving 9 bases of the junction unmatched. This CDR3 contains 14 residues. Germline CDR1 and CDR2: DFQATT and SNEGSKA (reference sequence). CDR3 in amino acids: CSATRQGAVYEQYF. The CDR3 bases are TGCAGTGCGACCCGACAGGGGGCGGTGTACGAGCAGTACTTC.

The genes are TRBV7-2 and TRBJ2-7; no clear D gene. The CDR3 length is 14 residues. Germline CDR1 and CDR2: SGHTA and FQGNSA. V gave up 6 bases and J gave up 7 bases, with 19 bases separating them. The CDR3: CASRPITGLSEQYF. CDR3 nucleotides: TGTGCCAGCAGACCAATTACCGGGCTCTCGGAGCAGTACTTC. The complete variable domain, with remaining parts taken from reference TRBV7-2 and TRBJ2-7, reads GAGVSQSPSNKVTEKGKDVELRCDPISGHTALYWYRQSLGQGLEFLIYFQGNSAPDKSGLPSDRFSAERTGGSVSTLTIQRTQQEDSAVYLCASRPITGLSEQYFGPGTRLTVT.

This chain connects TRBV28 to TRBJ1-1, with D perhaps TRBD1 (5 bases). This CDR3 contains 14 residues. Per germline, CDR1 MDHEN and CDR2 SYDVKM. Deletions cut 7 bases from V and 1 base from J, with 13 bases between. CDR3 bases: TGTGCCAGCACGCGGCGGGGGTGGAACACTGAAGCTTTCTTT. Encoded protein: CASTRRGWNTEAFF.

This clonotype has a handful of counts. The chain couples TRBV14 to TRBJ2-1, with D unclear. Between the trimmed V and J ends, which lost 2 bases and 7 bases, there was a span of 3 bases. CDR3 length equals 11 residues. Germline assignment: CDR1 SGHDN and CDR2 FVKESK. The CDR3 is CASSQRNEQFF. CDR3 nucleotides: TGTGCCAGCAGCCAAAGGAATGAGCAGTTCTTC.

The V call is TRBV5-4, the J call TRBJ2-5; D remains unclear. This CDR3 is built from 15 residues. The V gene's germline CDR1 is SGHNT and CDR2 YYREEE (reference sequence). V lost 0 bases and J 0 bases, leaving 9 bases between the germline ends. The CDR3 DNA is TGTGCCAGCAGCTTGGCCACAGACTACCAAGAGACCCAGTACTTC. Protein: CASSLATDYQETQYF. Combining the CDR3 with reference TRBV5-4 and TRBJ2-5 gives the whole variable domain ETGVTQSPTHLIKTRGQQVTLRCSSQSGHNTVSWYQQALGQGPQFIFQYYREEENGRGNFPPRFSGLQFPNYSSELNVNALELDDSALYLCASSLATDYQETQYFGPGTRLLVL.

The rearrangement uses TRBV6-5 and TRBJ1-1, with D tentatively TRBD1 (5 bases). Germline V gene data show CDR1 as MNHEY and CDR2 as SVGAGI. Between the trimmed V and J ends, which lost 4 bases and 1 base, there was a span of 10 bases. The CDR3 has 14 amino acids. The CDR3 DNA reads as TGTGCCAGCAGTTTCAGGACAAAGAACACTGAAGCTTTCTTT. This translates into CASSFRTKNTEAFF.

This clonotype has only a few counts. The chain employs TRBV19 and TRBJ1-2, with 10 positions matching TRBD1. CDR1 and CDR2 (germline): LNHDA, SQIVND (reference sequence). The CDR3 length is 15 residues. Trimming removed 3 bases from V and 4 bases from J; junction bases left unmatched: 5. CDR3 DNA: TGTGCCAGTAGTATCGGGACAGGGGAGGTCTATGGCTACACCTTC. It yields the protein CASSIGTGEVYGYTF.

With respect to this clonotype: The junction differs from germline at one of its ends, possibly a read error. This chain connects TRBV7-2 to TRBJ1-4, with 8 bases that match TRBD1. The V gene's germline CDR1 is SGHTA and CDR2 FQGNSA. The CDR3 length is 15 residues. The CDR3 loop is CASSLGTGAIEKLFF. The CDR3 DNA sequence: TGTGCCAGCAGTTTAGGGACAGGCGCAATTGAAAAACTGTTTTTT.

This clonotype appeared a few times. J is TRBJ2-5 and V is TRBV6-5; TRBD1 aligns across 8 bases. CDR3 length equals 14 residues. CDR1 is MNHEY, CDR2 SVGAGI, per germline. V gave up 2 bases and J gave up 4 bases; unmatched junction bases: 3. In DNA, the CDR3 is TGTGCCAGCAGTTACACCGGGACAGGAGAGACCCAGTACTTC. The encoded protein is CASSYTGTGETQYF.

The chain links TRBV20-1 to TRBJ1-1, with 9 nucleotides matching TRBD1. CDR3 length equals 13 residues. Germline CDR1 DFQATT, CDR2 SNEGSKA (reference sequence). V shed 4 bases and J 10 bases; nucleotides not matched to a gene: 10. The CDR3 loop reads CSATTGGGILAFF. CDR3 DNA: TGCAGTGCTACCACAGGGGGCGGCATTTTAGCTTTCTTT.